These 25 T cell receptor beta chains were all obtained from the same sample, sequenced in a study of blood T cell repertoires in COVID-19 (dated by TCRdb to 2019 to 2021). The library was prepared using the immunoSEQ multiplex PCR assay. TCRdb holds this immuneACCESS table with in-frame rearrangements only. Some clones are missing; in checked studies, unresolved V genes explain under half, and the rest has no known cause. A total of over 120,000 clones appear in this sample, about 80% of them only once. The ten largest account for approximately 10% of the sample. The sequenced sample was PBMCs or T cells enriched from blood (not recorded which). The receptors originated from a man between 50 and 59 years old who had recovered from COVID-19.

The chain joins TRBV7-2 to TRBJ1-2, with TRBD1 as a possible D gene (5 bases). V shed 5 bases and J shed 4 bases, with 14 bases lying between them. The germline gives CDR1 SGHTA, CDR2 FQGNSA. The CDR3 consists of 14 residues. The CDR3 reads CASSEMGGVYGYTF. The DNA of the CDR3 is TGTGCCAGCAGCGAAATGGGAGGGGTCTATGGCTACACCTTC.

The chain recombines TRBV12-3 or TRBV12-4 with TRBJ2-3; no definite D call. The CDR3 contains 13 residues. V was trimmed by 6 bases and J by 2 bases, leaving 9 bases between them. The CDR3 spells CASRGDTTDTQYF. CDR3 coding DNA: TGTGCCAGCAGAGGTGACACCACAGATACGCAGTATTTT.

The chain uses TRBV7-8 and TRBJ2-1, with a weak D call TRBD2 (5 bases). V shed 5 bases and J shed 1 base, with 12 bases lying between them. Germline V gene lookup returns CDR1 SGHVS and CDR2 FQNEAQ. The CDR3 has 15 residues. As DNA, the CDR3 is TGTGCCAGCAGCCCCCGGGAAGTATCCTACAATGAGCAGTTCTTC. This translates into CASSPREVSYNEQFF.

V usage is TRBV4-3 and J usage is TRBJ2-5; TRBD2 aligns across 16 bases. Trimming at V came to 4 bases and at J to 1 base, leaving 3 bases not matched to a gene. The CDR3 totals 17 residues. The V gene's germline CDR1 is LGHNA and CDR2 YSLEER. CDR3 sequence reads: CASSPGLAGGLQETQYF. In DNA form, the CDR3 reads TGCGCCAGCAGCCCGGGACTAGCGGGGGGGCTCCAAGAGACCCAGTACTTC.

The chain couples TRBV27 to TRBJ2-5, with 9 bases matching TRBD2. Trimming cost V 2 bases and J 4 bases; bases outside gene matches: 8. The CDR3 extends over 16 amino acids. In germline, CDR1 is MNHEY, CDR2 SMNVEV (reference sequence). The CDR3 here is CASSLAWAGGGETQYF. CDR3 nucleotide sequence: TGTGCCAGCAGTTTAGCCTGGGCGGGGGGGGGAGAGACCCAGTACTTC.

The chain couples TRBV5-4 to TRBJ2-7, with 9 bases that match TRBD2. V lost 4 bases and J lost 0; bases outside the gene matches: 5. Germline CDR1 reads SGHNT; CDR2 reads YYREEE (reference sequence). CDR3 size: 15 residues. The CDR3, as DNA: TGTGCCAGCAGCGCCGGGACTAGCCTCTCCTACGAGCAGTACTTC. Translation: CASSAGTSLSYEQYF.

The chain recombines TRBV19 with TRBJ2-6; TRBD1 might be the D (6 bases). Trimming stripped 5 bases from V and 3 bases from J, with 11 bases between. The CDR3 covers 15 residues. Per germline, CDR1 LNHDA and CDR2 SQIVND (reference sequence). The DNA for the CDR3 is TGTGCCAGTAGTGAGACCAGGGGTGGGGCCAACGTCCTGACTTTC. Translated, it gives CASSETRGGANVLTF.

The chain carries TRBV10-2 and TRBJ1-4; 8 nucleotides line up with TRBD1. V lost 3 bases and J lost 5; bases outside the gene matches: 2. Germline V gene lookup returns CDR1 WSHSY and CDR2 SAAADI. The CDR3 is made up of 14 amino acids. The CDR3 sequence: CASSEGQGNEKLFF. In nucleotides, the CDR3 is TGCGCCAGCAGTGAAGGACAGGGAAATGAAAAACTGTTTTTT.

The chain uses TRBV5-4 and TRBJ2-1, with a tentative D call TRBD1 (5 bases). The V and J ends lost 2 bases and 7 bases respectively, with 10 bases between them. This CDR3 is built from 13 residues. Germline V gives CDR1 SGHNT, CDR2 YYREEE (reference sequence). In DNA, the CDR3 is TGTGCCAGCAGCTTCCCAGGGTTAAATGAGCAGTTCTTC. This gives the protein CASSFPGLNEQFF.

V gene TRBV27 combines with J gene TRBJ2-3; 13 nucleotides align to TRBD2. Germline lookup yields CDR1 MNHEY and CDR2 SMNVEV (reference sequence). J lost 13 bases, V lost 4 bases, and 11 bases had no gene match. The CDR3 has 15 residues. The CDR3 region is CASSSISPGLAGEYF. The CDR3 bases are TGTGCCAGCAGTTCAATCTCACCTGGACTAGCGGGGGAGTATTTT.

The chain employs TRBV5-6 and TRBJ2-7; a possible D gene is TRBD1 (5 bases). Looked up from germline, CDR1 is SGHDT and CDR2 is YYEEEE. The CDR3 sequence is 15 residues long. Trimming cost V 0 bases and J 3 bases, with 13 bases left between them. In nucleotides, the CDR3 is TGTGCCAGCAGCTTGGGGCTCCTCAGGGACTACGAGCAGTACTTC. Translating it yields CASSLGLLRDYEQYF.

The J gene is TRBJ2-7, the V gene TRBV4-1; D not certain. Germline CDR1 is MGHRA and CDR2 is YSYEKL. The CDR3 contains 11 residues. V was pared by 2 bases and J by 7 bases, with 6 bases between. The CDR3 nucleotides read TGCGCCAGCAGCCAATTCGAGGAGCAGTACTTC. Encoded protein: CASSQFEEQYF.

The CDR3 DNA is TGTGCCAGCTCACCACCGAGCGGGGGGGCGGGAGAGCAGTACTTC. Amino acids: CASSPPSGGAGEQYF. This rearrangement joins TRBV18 to TRBJ2-7, with TRBD2 matching over 10 bases. V gave up 0 bases and J gave up 7 bases; unmatched junction bases: 6. The CDR3 is made up of 15 amino acids. The V gene's germline CDR1 is KGHSH and CDR2 LQKENI.

The chain recombines TRBV7-6 with TRBJ2-1, with TRBD2 identical over 11 bases. The CDR3 runs to 20 residues. Germline lookup yields CDR1 SGHVS and CDR2 FNYEAQ. The ends lost 2 bases at V and 4 bases at J; junction bases unmatched: 16. CDR3 amino acids: CASSLSRRYKLAGEYNEQFF. CDR3 nucleotides: TGTGCCAGCAGCTTAAGCAGGAGATACAAACTAGCGGGGGAATACAATGAGCAGTTCTTC. Complete variable domain (other parts from reference TRBV7-6 and TRBJ2-1): GAGVSQSPRYKVTKRGQDVALRCDPISGHVSLYWYRQALGQGPEFLTYFNYEAQQDKSGLPNDRFSAERPEGSISTLTIQRTEQRDSAMYRCASSLSRRYKLAGEYNEQFFGPGTRLTVL.

The rearrangement joins TRBV28 to TRBJ2-7; unclear D gene. Trimming pared 7 bases from V and 6 bases from J, leaving 16 bases between. Germline-derived CDR1 and CDR2 are MDHEN and SYDVKM. The CDR3 has 13 amino acids. CDR3 sequence: CASTMTGRGEQYF. CDR3 in DNA: TGTGCCAGCACCATGACCGGCAGAGGCGAGCAGTACTTC.

The chain carries TRBV4-3 and TRBJ1-1; 9 bases are shared with TRBD1. CDR1 is LGHNA and CDR2 is YSLEER in the germline V gene. Trimming removed 0 bases from V and 7 bases from J; junction bases left unmatched: 3. The CDR3 has 14 residues. CDR3 nucleotide sequence: TGCGCCAGCAGCCAAGATAGGGGACAGGGTGAAGCTTTCTTT. Encoded protein: CASSQDRGQGEAFF.

This chain connects TRBV18 to TRBJ2-7; weak D call: TRBD1 (5 bases). Germline lookup yields CDR1 KGHSH and CDR2 LQKENI. Trimming removed 0 bases from V and 0 bases from J, with 12 bases in between. This CDR3 region has 16 residues. CDR3 loop: CASSPPNRFSSYEQYF. The CDR3, as DNA: TGTGCCAGCTCACCACCGAACAGGTTTAGCTCCTACGAGCAGTACTTC.

This chain joins TRBV5-4 and TRBJ1-1; no clear D. Germline V gene data show CDR1 as SGHNT and CDR2 as YYREEE (reference sequence). V was pared by 0 bases and J by 0 bases, with 6 bases between. This CDR3 region has 14 residues. CDR3 bases: TGTGCCAGCAGCTTGGGCAGTATGAACACTGAAGCTTTCTTT. Translation gives CASSLGSMNTEAFF.

V usage is TRBV5-5 and J usage is TRBJ2-3; 12 nucleotides line up with TRBD1. Losses at the gene ends were 0 bases for V and 1 base for J; bases not matched to a gene: 3. Germline V lookup: CDR1 SGHKS, CDR2 YYEKEE (reference sequence). CDR3 size: 17 residues. CDR3 residues: CASSLEGTGGGTDTQYF. CDR3 DNA sequence: TGTGCCAGCAGCTTGGAAGGGACAGGGGGCGGCACAGATACGCAGTATTTT.

The gene calls are TRBV30 and TRBJ2-5; no clear D gene. Germline V gene sequence: CDR1 GTSNPN, CDR2 SVGIG (reference sequence). V lost 0 bases and J 1 base, leaving 6 bases between the germline ends. This CDR3 has 13 residues. CDR3 loop: CAWSVQIQETQYF. As DNA, the CDR3 is TGTGCCTGGAGTGTGCAGATCCAAGAGACCCAGTACTTC. The full variable domain, with the rest looked up from reference TRBV30 and TRBJ2-5, is SQTIHQWPATLVQPVGSPLSLECTVEGTSNPNLYWYRQAAGRGLQLLFYSVGIGQISSEVPQNLSASRPQDRQFILSSKKLLLSDSGFYLCAWSVQIQETQYFGPGTRLLVL.

The chain joins TRBV7-6 to TRBJ1-3; D not resolved. The CDR3 consists of 17 residues. With 1 base removed from V and 0 bases from J, the gap between germline ends came to 13 bases. Per germline, CDR1 SGHVS and CDR2 FNYEAQ. For the CDR3, the DNA is TGTGCCAGCAGCTTAGAGAGGACGGGGAGCTCTGGAAACACCATATATTTT. Its protein is CASSLERTGSSGNTIYF.

The chain employs TRBV7-2 and TRBJ2-7; no definite D call. The V gene lost 3 bases and the J gene lost 4 bases, with 16 bases spanning the gap. This CDR3 is 15 amino acids long. CDR1 and CDR2 (germline): SGHTA, FQGNSA. CDR3 sequence reads: CASSLISAARYEQYF. In nucleotides, the CDR3 is TGTGCCAGCAGCTTGATATCGGCGGCCCGATACGAGCAGTACTTC.

The chain links TRBV10-3 to TRBJ1-1, with 7 bases aligning to TRBD1. The CDR3 contains 15 residues. Germline lookup yields CDR1 ENHRY and CDR2 SYGVKD. The V and J ends lost 3 bases and 2 bases, in that order; junction bases with no gene match: 6. Written as DNA, the CDR3 is TGTGCCATCAGTGACCTTCGACAGGGCAACACTGAAGCTTTCTTT. Its protein is CAISDLRQGNTEAFF.

This rearrangement joins TRBV18 to TRBJ1-3; 9 bases line up with TRBD1. V lost 1 base to trimming and J lost 0 bases; unmatched junction nucleotides: 4. The CDR3 has 17 residues. The germline V gene has CDR1 KGHSH and CDR2 LQKENI. This chain's CDR3 is CASSPLEQGASGNTIYF. Here the CDR3 DNA reads TGTGCCAGCTCACCACTCGAACAGGGGGCCTCTGGAAACACCATATATTTT.

This clone occurred a few times. This chain links TRBV6-5 with TRBJ2-2, with D uncertain. Per the germline V gene, CDR1 is MNHEY and CDR2 is SVGAGI. Deletions cut 2 bases from V and 1 base from J, with 5 bases between. The CDR3 contains 14 residues. CDR3 loop: CASSYPRNTGELFF. CDR3 DNA sequence: TGTGCCAGCAGTTACCCGCGGAACACCGGGGAGCTGTTTTTT.